Listed here is a single TCR beta chain. This sample is drawn from a study of early T cells in non-severe SARS-CoV-2 infection. One entry per CDR3 protein, called by TCRdb with MiXCR from the 5' RACE reads. Here the sample spans more than 65,000 distinct CDR3 sequences, 13% being singletons. This receptor was obtained from an adult who was a healthcare worker with PCR-confirmed SARS-CoV-2 infection or an uninfected control (not recorded which). The material sequenced was whole blood.

The CDR3 protein is CASSQVTRPEAFF. Here the CDR3 DNA reads TGTGCCAGCAGCCAAGTAACCCGCCCTGAAGCTTTCTTT. This chain uses TRBV4-2 with TRBJ1-1; D gene unclear. V lost 1 base, J lost 6 bases, and 9 bases lay in between. The CDR3 runs 13 residues. Germline lookup yields CDR1 LGHNA and CDR2 YNFKEQ.